Listed below are T cell receptor beta chains from one sample, sequenced in a study of Ad26.COV2.S vaccination and SARS-CoV-2 variants. Clones were read by immunoSEQ multiplex PCR, and TCRdb kept only the in-frame ones, dropping some. This table holds around 450,000 clones, 89% found once. The sample was peripheral blood, taken in a trial of Ad26.COV2.S vaccine versus placebo. These receptors originate from a person between 18 and 65 years old who received the Ad26.COV2.S COVID-19 vaccine or a placebo. Each CDR3 is given without its conserved first and last residue.

len,j_gene,v_gene,CDR3aa
15,TRBJ2-1,TRBV30,AWSLGISGGNYNEQF
13,TRBJ1-6,TRBV5-1,ASSLASEGQSPLH
14,TRBJ2-3,TRBV7-2,ASSIRTGRGTDTQY
13,TRBJ2-3,TRBV5-4,ASSLAGRARNTQY
10,TRBJ1-2,TRBV7-9,ASSLALRGYT
11,TRBJ1-2,TRBV27,ASSFGQNYGYT
10,TRBJ2-1,TRBV19,ASRNTGYEQF
13,TRBJ2-5,TRBV15,ATSRVPRGLGTQY
11,TRBJ1-1,TRBV18,ASSWQMNTEAF
14,TRBJ2-5,TRBV14,ASSFRSGRDGETQY
13,TRBJ2-7,TRBV15,ATSGPRWDSYEQY
15,TRBJ2-6,TRBV18,ASSPLSAGSGANVLT
12,TRBJ2-5,TRBV29-1,SVEDRRGRETQY
16,TRBJ1-1,TRBV4-2,ASSQDDHPGGGNTEAF
13,TRBJ1-5,TRBV6-1,ASSEQDGDNQPQH
12,TRBJ1-6,TRBV18,ASSPGADNSPLH
11,TRBJ1-2,TRBV2,ASSEGGDYGYT